This T cell receptor beta chain is from a study of T cells in Graves' hyperthyroidism and ophthalmopathy. The overall study: The blood sample was taken at first diagnosis, before treatment began. Overall study findings and caveats: Most thyroid clonotypes expanded above 0.001 were also detected in blood. Stable hyperthyroidism was told apart from ophthalmopathy by a model built on 13 V-J features.

Regions amplified from RNA transcripts were the TCR beta CDR3 regions. Using the HTBI primer set, a first-round RT-PCR was run on the TCR CDR3. TCRdb re-called the multiplex PCR reads through MiXCR, storing one row per CDR3 protein. This sample yields around 400,000 distinct CDR3 sequences, of which approximately 16% are seen a single time; approximately 20% belongs to the top ten. Comments on this clonotype: The target antigen is unknown.

Thyroid ultrasound and orbital computed tomography, with clinical symptoms and serum thyroxine and TRAb, informed diagnoses. The receptor comes from a woman in her sixties or seventies with Graves' ophthalmopathy. Input material: blood.

The CDR3 is CASSFPGIQETQYF. CDR3 DNA: TGTGCCAGCAGCTTCCCGGGGATTCAAGAGACCCAGTACTTC. J is TRBJ2-5 and V is TRBV28; possibly TRBD2 for D (5 bases). There are 14 residues in the CDR3. Germline-derived CDR1 and CDR2 are MDHEN and SYDVKM. V lost 6 bases to trimming and J lost 2 bases, with 13 bases between them.